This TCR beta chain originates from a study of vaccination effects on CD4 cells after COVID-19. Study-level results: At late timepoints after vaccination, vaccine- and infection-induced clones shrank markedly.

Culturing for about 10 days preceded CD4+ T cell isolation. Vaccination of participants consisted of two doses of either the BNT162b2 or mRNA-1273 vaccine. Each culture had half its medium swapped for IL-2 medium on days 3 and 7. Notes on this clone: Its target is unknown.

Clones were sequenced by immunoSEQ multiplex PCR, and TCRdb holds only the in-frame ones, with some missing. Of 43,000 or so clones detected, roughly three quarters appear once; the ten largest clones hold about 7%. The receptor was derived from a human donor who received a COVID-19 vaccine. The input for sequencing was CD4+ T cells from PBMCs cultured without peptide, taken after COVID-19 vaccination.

The CDR3 spells CASSPGLAGTYTGELFF. The CDR3 bases are TGTGCCAGCAGCCCGGGACTAGCGGGGACATATACCGGGGAGCTGTTTTTT. The V and J genes are TRBV11-2 and TRBJ2-2; 13 positions agree with TRBD2. Germline CDR1 and CDR2: SGHAT and FQNNGV. Unmatched junction bases numbered 8, after V lost 5 bases and J lost 5 bases. The CDR3 consists of 17 residues.